This T cell receptor (beta chain) was captured by sequencing in a study of T cell repertoires in cytomegalovirus infection. Study conclusions and caveats: Accumulated public TCR beta family frequency recognized individuals carrying CMV together with the relevant HLA.

In its sample, this clonotype was seen a few times. The antigen is not known. CDR1 is SEHNR and CDR2 is FQNEAQ in the germline V gene (reference sequence). Trimming stripped 5 bases from V and 4 bases from J, with 17 bases between. The CDR3 has 16 amino acids. TCRdb used MiXCR to reprocess the reads, holding one entry per CDR3 protein. Altogether 550,000 to 850,000 distinct CDR3 sequences are present, about 33% being singletons, with the ten largest covering roughly 18%. This sequence originates from a human donor in good health (CMV status not recorded). Some clones in this sample may be carry-over from other donors' samples. Source: cultured PBMCs, taken from culture after CMV antigen stimulation. V gene TRBV7-9 combines with J gene TRBJ1-4; D is possibly TRBD1 (6 bases). The CDR3 DNA sequence: TGTGCCAGCAGCGAAGGGCACGGACAGTTTAATGAAAAACTGTTTTTT. As protein: CASSEGHGQFNEKLFF.